A selection of T cell receptor beta chains follows, all from one sample in a study of control samples from healthy donors and cancer patients. Here immunoSEQ multiplex PCR was the method, and the copy in TCRdb shows in-frame clones only, minus some. The sample yields roughly 76,000 clones, approximately 94% seen once. The specimen sequenced was PBMCs. All receptors come from a woman in her forties with lung cancer. CDR3s include the opening cysteine and the closing phenylalanine or tryptophan. D genes are given only for firm matches. The size field is filled for only some rows; it gives once, few, many or a size class.

NA,TRBV3-1/TRBV3-2,NA,TRBJ2-3,CASSQVTDTQYF,TGTGCCAGCAGCCAAGTCACAGATACGCAGTATTTT
NA,TRBV27,NA,TRBJ2-2,CASSLASGELFF,TGTGCCAGCAGTCTAGCGTCCGGGGAGCTGTTTTTT
NA,TRBV2,NA,TRBJ2-7,CASSRDGKSQYF,TGTGCCAGCAGTCGGGACGGCAAGTCTCAGTACTTC
TRBD1,TRBV23-1,NA,TRBJ2-1,CASHRPWTGVTNEQFF,TGCGCCAGCCACCGACCCTGGACAGGGGTTACCAATGAGCAGTTCTTC
NA,TRBV6-5,NA,TRBJ2-2,CAGRRGADTGELFF,TGTGCCGGACGTAGAGGCGCGGACACCGGGGAGCTGTTTTTT
TRBD1,TRBV7-7,NA,TRBJ2-2,CASSSLTGTSQNRELFF,TGTGCTAGCAGTTCTCTGACAGGGACCTCTCAGAACCGGGAGCTGTTTTTT
NA,TRBV25-1,NA,TRBJ1-1,CASRQGNTEAFF,TGTGCCAGCAGACAGGGGAACACTGAAGCTTTCTTT
NA,TRBV18,NA,TRBJ2-7,CASSPRGLDDEQYF,TGTGCCAGCTCACCACGAGGGTTAGACGACGAGCAGTACTTC
NA,TRBV5-1,NA,TRBJ2-3,CASSLATADVYFTSTDTQYF,TGCGCCAGCAGCTTGGCGACAGCGGATGTATATTTCACGAGCACAGATACGCAGTATTTT
NA,TRBV24-1,NA,TRBJ2-3,CATSDPRAVTDTQYF,TGTGCCACCAGTGATCCTAGGGCTGTTACAGATACGCAGTATTTT
TRBD1,TRBV5-1,NA,TRBJ2-2,CASSWGQGPGELFF,TGCGCCAGCAGCTGGGGACAGGGCCCCGGGGAGCTGTTTTTT
TRBD1,TRBV10-3,NA,TRBJ1-4,CAISQSRDRETNEKLFF,TGTGCCATCAGCCAGTCCCGGGACAGGGAAACTAATGAAAAACTGTTTTTT
NA,TRBV6-2/TRBV6-3,NA,TRBJ1-4,CASSFDSISEKLFF,TGTGCCAGCAGTTTTGACAGTATATCCGAAAAACTGTTTTTT
NA,TRBV2,NA,TRBJ1-2,CASTTDSTYGYTF,TGTGCCAGCACTACCGACAGCACCTATGGCTACACCTTC
NA,TRBV28,NA,TRBJ1-2,CASSLEGYGYTF,TGTGCCAGCAGTTTAGAGGGCTATGGCTACACCTTC
NA,TRBV29-1,NA,TRBJ1-1,CSVAPSVMRNTEAFF,TGCAGCGTTGCCCCAAGCGTAATGAGGAACACTGAAGCTTTCTTT
NA,TRBV27,NA,TRBJ1-1,CASSQGTEAFF,TGTGCCAGCAGCCAAGGCACTGAAGCTTTCTTT
NA,TRBV5-6,NA,TRBJ2-1,CASSLNREYEQFF,TGTGCCAGCAGCTTAAACAGGGAGTATGAGCAGTTCTTC
TRBD2,TRBV28,NA,TRBJ2-7,CASRGLAGDYGQYF,TGTGCCAGCAGGGGACTAGCGGGAGATTACGGGCAGTACTTC
NA,TRBV4-2,NA,TRBJ1-2,CASSQEGEVGAGYTF,TGTGCCAGCAGCCAAGAGGGGGAAGTGGGGGCTGGCTACACCTTC
NA,TRBV30,NA,TRBJ2-7,CAWSLGAYEQYF,TGTGCCTGGAGTCTTGGGGCCTACGAGCAGTACTTC
NA,TRBV27,NA,TRBJ1-1,CASSTQDAAGAFF,TGTGCCAGCAGTACCCAGGACGCGGCCGGGGCTTTCTTT
NA,TRBV29-1,NA,TRBJ2-1,CSVLTTIRVNEQFF,TGCAGCGTTCTGACTACCATCAGGGTCAATGAGCAGTTCTTC
TRBD1,TRBV6-5,few,TRBJ1-2,CASTAGGYGYTF,TGTGCCAGCACCGCAGGGGGCTATGGCTACACCTTC
NA,TRBV5-8,NA,TRBJ1-1,CASSLISGVNTEAFF,TGTGCCAGCAGCTTAATTTCGGGGGTGAACACTGAAGCTTTCTTT
NA,TRBV3-1/TRBV3-2,NA,TRBJ2-2,CASSQGSPANTGELFF,TGTGCCAGCAGCCAAGGATCCCCAGCGAACACCGGGGAGCTGTTTTTT
NA,TRBV5-1,NA,TRBJ1-2,CASSLDSGNYGYTF,TGCGCCAGCAGCTTGGATTCGGGCAACTATGGCTACACCTTC
TRBD1,TRBV4-1,NA,TRBJ1-4,CASSQNLGTGFEKLFF,TGCGCCAGCAGCCAAAACTTAGGGACAGGGTTTGAAAAACTGTTTTTT
TRBD1,TRBV18,NA,TRBJ2-1,CASSPRGQESGPEQFF,TGTGCCAGCTCACCAAGGGGGCAGGAAAGCGGCCCCGAGCAGTTCTTC
NA,TRBV30,NA,TRBJ1-4,CAWSVQSDEKLFF,TGTGCCTGGAGTGTACAAAGCGATGAAAAACTGTTTTTT
TRBD2,TRBV19,once,TRBJ2-7,CASSKNSGGSYEQYF,TGTGCCAGTAGTAAAAATAGCGGGGGCTCCTACGAGCAGTACTTC
NA,TRBV19,NA,TRBJ2-1,CASRKGDSEQFF,TGTGCCAGTAGGAAAGGGGATAGTGAGCAGTTCTTC
TRBD1,TRBV7-9,NA,TRBJ1-2,CASSRDSYGYTF,TGTGCCAGCAGCCGGGACAGTTATGGCTACACCTTC
NA,TRBV7-2,NA,TRBJ2-5,CASSRTGETQYF,TGTGCCAGCAGCCGGACTGGGGAGACCCAGTACTTC
NA,TRBV11-2,NA,TRBJ1-1,CASSFRDTEAFF,TGTGCCAGCAGCTTCAGGGACACTGAAGCTTTCTTT
NA,TRBV27,few,TRBJ2-7,CASSSDGADYYEQYF,TGTGCCAGCTCTTCTGATGGGGCGGACTACTACGAGCAGTACTTC
TRBD1,TRBV5-1,NA,TRBJ1-2,CASSPGQGVTKSGYTF,TGCGCCAGCAGCCCCGGACAGGGGGTCACTAAAAGCGGCTACACCTTC